This entry describes one T cell receptor (beta chain). Its antigen remains unidentified. With 9 bases removed from V and 7 bases from J, the gap between germline ends came to 13 bases. The CDR3 consists of 13 residues. CDR1 and CDR2 (germline): MNHEY, SMNVEV (reference sequence). Every isolated RNA sample was fully reverse transcribed, so sequencing captured expressed TCRB transcripts. Reads from naive, central memory and regulatory T cell samples averaged about 3.3 million. Sequenced by immunoSEQ multiplex PCR; TCRdb stores in-frame clones only, minus some. The sample shows about 280,000 clones, around 16% of them seen only once. This entry comes from a study of beta chain features in type 1 diabetes. Study at large: Sorted cells examined across all samples numbered 85 million to 130 million. Study outcomes and limitations: When VDJ junctions were examined, type 1 diabetes patients showed fewer insertions and more deletions. Within each of all four CD4+ subsets, Type 1 diabetes patients had TCRB CDR3s that were moderately but significantly shorter. Researchers could not determine here whether HLA type influences TCRB rearrangement.

Source material: naive CD4+ T cells from blood. This sequence was found in a man aged 18-30 years with type 1 diabetes. The chain is built from TRBV27 and TRBJ1-6; possibly TRBD1 for D (5 bases). The CDR3 DNA reads as TGTGCCAGTAAAGTGGGGCCCAATTCACCCCTCCACTTT. It specifies CASKVGPNSPLHF.